The clone carrying this TCR beta chain was recorded many times. Antigen specificity is unknown. This specimen comes from a study of T cells in Graves' hyperthyroidism and ophthalmopathy. Study-level findings and limits: Ophthalmopathy was separated from stable hyperthyroidism by a 13 V-J model. The model foresaw ophthalmopathy a median around seven months prior to onset.

Graves' hyperthyroidism was deemed stable absent ophthalmopathy progression within 18 months. The CDR3 runs to 12 residues. The germline V gene has CDR1 LNHDA and CDR2 SQIVND (reference sequence). Trimming took 7 bases from V and 7 from J, leaving 13 bases between them. The investigators amplified TCR beta CDR3 regions from RNA transcripts. With the HTBI primer set, the TCR CDR3 went through a first round of RT-PCR. One entry per CDR3 protein, called by TCRdb with MiXCR from the multiplex PCR reads. The table has hundreds of thousands of distinct CDR3 sequences, approximately 40% seen once. The sample taken for sequencing was blood. This clonotype originated in a man younger than 35 with Graves' hyperthyroidism. This rearrangement joins TRBV19 to TRBJ1-1; TRBD1 might be the D (6 bases). CDR3 nucleotides: TGTGCCAGTACCTCGCGGACAGATGAAGCTTTCTTT. It encodes CASTSRTDEAFF. The full variable domain, in which reference TRBV19 and TRBJ1-1 provide the parts outside the CDR3, is DGGITQSPKYLFRKEGQNVTLSCEQNLNHDAMYWYRQDPGQGLRLIYYSQIVNDFQKGDIAEGYSVSREKKESFPLTVTSAQKNPTAFYLCASTSRTDEAFFGQGTRLTVV.